This T cell receptor beta chain was recovered during a study of technical replicates of blood from a handful of donors. The table came from immunoSEQ multiplex PCR; TCRdb's copy has only in-frame clones and leaves some out. The data show around 57,000 clones, roughly 94% seen once. Germline V gene sequence: CDR1 SGHVS, CDR2 FQNEAQ. The CDR3 runs 15 residues. V gave up 5 bases and J gave up 0 bases; unmatched junction bases: 4. The chain combines TRBV7-8 with TRBJ2-1, with 7 bases aligning to TRBD1. Sequencing input: T cells isolated from PBMCs. This receptor was obtained from a human donor in good health. The CDR3: CASSQRQGSYNEQFF. In nucleotides, the CDR3 is TGTGCCAGCAGCCAACGACAGGGCTCCTACAATGAGCAGTTCTTC. Full variable domain (remainder filled in from reference TRBV7-8 and TRBJ2-1): GAGVSQSPRYKVAKRGQDVALRCDPISGHVSLFWYQQALGQGPEFLTYFQNEAQLDKSGLPSDRFFAERPEGSVSTLKIQRTQQEDSAVYLCASSQRQGSYNEQFFGPGTRLTVL.